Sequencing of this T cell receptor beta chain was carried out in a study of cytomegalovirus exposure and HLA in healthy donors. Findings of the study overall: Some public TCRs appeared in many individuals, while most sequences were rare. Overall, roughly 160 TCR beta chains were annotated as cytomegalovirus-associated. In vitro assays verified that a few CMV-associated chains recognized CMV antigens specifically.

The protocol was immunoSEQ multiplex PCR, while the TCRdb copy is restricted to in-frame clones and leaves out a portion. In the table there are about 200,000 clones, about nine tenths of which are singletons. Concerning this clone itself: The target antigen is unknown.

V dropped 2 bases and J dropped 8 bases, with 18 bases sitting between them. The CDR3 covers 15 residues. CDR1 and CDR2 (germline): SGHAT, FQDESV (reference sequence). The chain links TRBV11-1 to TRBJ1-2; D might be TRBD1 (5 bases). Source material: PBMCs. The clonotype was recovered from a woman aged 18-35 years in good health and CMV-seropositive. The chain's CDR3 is CASSLPRQGLRGYTF. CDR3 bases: TGTGCCAGCAGCTTACCAAGGCAGGGTTTGCGAGGCTACACCTTC.